This T cell receptor (beta chain) was found in a study of OX40 agonist ivuxolimab in advanced cancers. Study-level information: Having had anti-PD-1, anti-PD-L1 or anti-CTLA-4 therapy before was allowed, and 40% to 45% had some.

The protocol was immunoSEQ multiplex PCR, while the TCRdb copy is restricted to in-frame clones and leaves out a portion. The data contain about 96,000 clones, roughly four fifths of them singletons. V gave up 5 bases and J gave up 0 bases; unmatched junction bases: 4. CDR1 is KGHSH and CDR2 is LQKENI in the germline V gene. The CDR3 extends over 15 amino acids. The sequences come from CD4+ or CD8+ T cells sorted from blood, collected in a trial of the OX40 agonist ivuxolimab. This receptor was taken from an adult with an advanced solid tumor such as melanoma, head and neck, liver or kidney cancer. This rearrangement joins TRBV18 to TRBJ2-1; TRBD2 matches at 7 bases. The CDR3 loop is CASSSQRGSYNEQFF. The CDR3, as DNA: TGTGCCAGCTCATCCCAGCGGGGCTCCTACAATGAGCAGTTCTTC. The variable domain in full, completed from reference TRBV18 and TRBJ2-1, reads NAGVMQNPRHLVRRRGQEARLRCSPMKGHSHVYWYRQLPEEGLKFMVYLQKENIIDESGMPKERFSAEFPKEGPSILRIQQVVRGDSAAYFCASSSQRGSYNEQFFGPGTRLTVL.